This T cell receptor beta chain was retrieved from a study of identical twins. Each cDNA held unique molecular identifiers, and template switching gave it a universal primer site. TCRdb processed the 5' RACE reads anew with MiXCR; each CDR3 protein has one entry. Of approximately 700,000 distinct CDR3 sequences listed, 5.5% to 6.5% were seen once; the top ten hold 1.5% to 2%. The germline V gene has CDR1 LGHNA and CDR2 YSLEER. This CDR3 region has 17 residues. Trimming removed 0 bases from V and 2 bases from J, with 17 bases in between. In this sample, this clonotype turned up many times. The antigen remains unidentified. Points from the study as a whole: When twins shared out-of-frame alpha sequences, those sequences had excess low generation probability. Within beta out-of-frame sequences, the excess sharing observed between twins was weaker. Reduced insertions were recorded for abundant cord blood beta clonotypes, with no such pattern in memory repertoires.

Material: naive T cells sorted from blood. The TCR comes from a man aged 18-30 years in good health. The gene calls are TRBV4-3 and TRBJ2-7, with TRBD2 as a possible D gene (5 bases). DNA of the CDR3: TGCGCCAGCAGCCAAGATTGGCCGGGAAGAATCGCCTACGAGCAGTACTTC. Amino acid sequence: CASSQDWPGRIAYEQYF.